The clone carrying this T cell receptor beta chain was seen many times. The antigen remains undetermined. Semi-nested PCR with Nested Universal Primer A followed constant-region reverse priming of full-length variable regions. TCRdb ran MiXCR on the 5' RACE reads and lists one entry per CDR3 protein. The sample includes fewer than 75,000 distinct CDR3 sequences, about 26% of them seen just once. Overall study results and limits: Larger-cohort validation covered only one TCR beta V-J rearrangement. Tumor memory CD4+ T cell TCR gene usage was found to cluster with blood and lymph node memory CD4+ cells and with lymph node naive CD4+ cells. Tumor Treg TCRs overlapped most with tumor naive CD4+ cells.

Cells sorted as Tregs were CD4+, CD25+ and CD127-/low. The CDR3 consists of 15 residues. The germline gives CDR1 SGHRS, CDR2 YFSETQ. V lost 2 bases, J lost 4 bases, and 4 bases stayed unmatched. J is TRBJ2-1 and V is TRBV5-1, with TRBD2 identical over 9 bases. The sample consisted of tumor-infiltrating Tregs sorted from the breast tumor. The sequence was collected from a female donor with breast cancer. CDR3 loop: CASSLGGREYNEQFF. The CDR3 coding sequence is TGCGCCAGCAGCTTAGGCGGGAGGGAATACAATGAGCAGTTCTTC.